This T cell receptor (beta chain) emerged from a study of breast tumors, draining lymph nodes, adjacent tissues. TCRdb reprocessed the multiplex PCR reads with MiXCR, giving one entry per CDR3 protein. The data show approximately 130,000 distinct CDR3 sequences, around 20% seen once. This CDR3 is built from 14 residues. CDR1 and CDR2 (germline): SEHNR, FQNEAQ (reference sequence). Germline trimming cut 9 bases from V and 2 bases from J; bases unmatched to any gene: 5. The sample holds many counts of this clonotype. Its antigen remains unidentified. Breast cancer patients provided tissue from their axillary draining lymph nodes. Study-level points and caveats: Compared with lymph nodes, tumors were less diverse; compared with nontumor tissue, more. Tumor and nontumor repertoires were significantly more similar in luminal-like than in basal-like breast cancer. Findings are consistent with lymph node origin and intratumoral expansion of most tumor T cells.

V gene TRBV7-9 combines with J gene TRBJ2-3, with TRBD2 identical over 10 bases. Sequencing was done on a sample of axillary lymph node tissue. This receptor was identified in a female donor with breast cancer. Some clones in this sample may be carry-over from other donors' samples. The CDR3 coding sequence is TGTGCCAGTCTCCTAGCGGGAGCCACAGATACGCAGTATTTT. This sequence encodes CASLLAGATDTQYF.